These T cell receptor beta chains were read from a single sample in a study of T cell responses to AZD1222 COVID-19 vaccine. The table came from immunoSEQ multiplex PCR; TCRdb's copy has only in-frame clones and leaves some out. The data show 120,000 to 150,000 clones, about 90% seen once. The sequencing here drew on peripheral blood, taken on day 0 of AZD1222 vaccination. The source is an adult in good health. CDR3s include the opening cysteine and the closing phenylalanine or tryptophan. The order of the fields is D gene, J gene, V gene, clone size, CDR3 protein, CDR3 DNA. The D gene is left open where the match is weak. Clone size is given for some rows only: seen once, a few or many times, or a class if the clone is expanded.

D gene: -
J gene: TRBJ1-3
V gene: TRBV5-5
clone size: once
CDR3 protein: CASSLAGEGHTIYF
CDR3 DNA: TGTGCCAGCAGCTTGGCAGGGGAAGGGCACACCATATATTTT

D gene: TRBD1
J gene: TRBJ1-1
V gene: TRBV7-9
clone size: -
CDR3 protein: CASSLGQGAITEAFF
CDR3 DNA: TGTGCCAGCAGCCTCGGACAGGGGGCGATCACTGAAGCTTTCTTT

D gene: TRBD1
J gene: TRBJ2-7
V gene: TRBV28
clone size: -
CDR3 protein: CASATGGADEQYF
CDR3 DNA: TGTGCCAGCGCCACAGGGGGCGCAGACGAGCAGTACTTC

D gene: -
J gene: TRBJ1-3
V gene: TRBV15
clone size: once
CDR3 protein: CATSRTGNTIYF
CDR3 DNA: TGTGCCACCAGCAGAACCGGAAACACCATATATTTT

D gene: -
J gene: TRBJ1-1
V gene: TRBV12-3/TRBV12-4
clone size: -
CDR3 protein: CASSFPGTIEAFF
CDR3 DNA: TGTGCCAGCAGTTTCCCGGGAACCATTGAAGCTTTCTTT

D gene: -
J gene: TRBJ1-5
V gene: TRBV15
clone size: -
CDR3 protein: CATSRHGGNQPQHF
CDR3 DNA: TGTGCCACCAGCAGGCATGGGGGGAATCAGCCCCAGCATTTT

D gene: -
J gene: TRBJ1-3
V gene: TRBV28
clone size: -
CDR3 protein: CASSLHRAGGNTIYF
CDR3 DNA: TGTGCCAGCAGTTTACACAGGGCTGGTGGAAACACCATATATTTT

D gene: -
J gene: TRBJ2-1
V gene: TRBV2
clone size: few
CDR3 protein: CASSETRKFF
CDR3 DNA: TGTGCCAGCAGTGAAACTAGGAAATTCTTC

D gene: -
J gene: TRBJ2-1
V gene: TRBV7-9
clone size: -
CDR3 protein: CASSSTGYIYNEQFF
CDR3 DNA: TGTGCCAGCAGCTCGACCGGCTATATCTACAATGAGCAGTTCTTC

D gene: TRBD2
J gene: TRBJ2-3
V gene: TRBV9
clone size: -
CDR3 protein: CASSPTPGLANTDTQYF
CDR3 DNA: TGTGCCAGCAGCCCGACGCCGGGACTAGCGAACACAGATACGCAGTATTTT

D gene: TRBD1
J gene: TRBJ1-4
V gene: TRBV7-2
clone size: -
CDR3 protein: CASSLYRGPNEKLFF
CDR3 DNA: TGTGCCAGCAGCCTATACAGGGGCCCTAATGAAAAACTGTTTTTT

D gene: -
J gene: TRBJ1-5
V gene: TRBV5-1
clone size: -
CDR3 protein: CASSLDGPHQPQHF
CDR3 DNA: TGCGCCAGCAGCTTGGACGGACCGCATCAGCCCCAGCATTTT

D gene: -
J gene: TRBJ1-1
V gene: TRBV12-2
clone size: -
CDR3 protein: CASRRGPQQNTEAFF
CDR3 DNA: TGTGCAAGTCGCAGGGGGCCGCAACAGAACACTGAAGCTTTCTTT

D gene: -
J gene: TRBJ1-5
V gene: TRBV7-8
clone size: -
CDR3 protein: CASSLAENQPQHF
CDR3 DNA: TGTGCCAGCAGCTTAGCCGAGAATCAGCCCCAGCATTTT

D gene: -
J gene: TRBJ2-6
V gene: TRBV6-5
clone size: -
CDR3 protein: CASSFRGASGANVLTF
CDR3 DNA: TGTGCCAGCAGTTTCCGGGGCGCTTCTGGGGCCAACGTCCTGACTTTC

D gene: TRBD1
J gene: TRBJ1-3
V gene: TRBV9
clone size: -
CDR3 protein: CASRGGGNTIYF
CDR3 DNA: TGTGCCAGCAGAGGGGGCGGAAACACCATATATTTT

D gene: -
J gene: TRBJ1-2
V gene: TRBV28
clone size: once
CDR3 protein: CASSSSQGQDYGYTF
CDR3 DNA: TGTGCCAGCAGTTCTTCACAGGGTCAAGACTATGGCTACACCTTC

D gene: TRBD2
J gene: TRBJ2-7
V gene: TRBV2
clone size: -
CDR3 protein: CASLSGRAFYEQYF
CDR3 DNA: TGTGCCAGCTTAAGCGGGAGGGCCTTCTACGAGCAGTACTTC

D gene: -
J gene: TRBJ2-2
V gene: TRBV6-2/TRBV6-3
clone size: -
CDR3 protein: CASSRSFPGLYSNTGELFF
CDR3 DNA: TGTGCCAGCAGCAGAAGTTTCCCGGGATTGTATTCGAACACCGGGGAGCTGTTTTTT

D gene: TRBD1
J gene: TRBJ1-2
V gene: TRBV19
clone size: -
CDR3 protein: CASSIRQGAVYGYTF
CDR3 DNA: TGTGCCAGTAGTATTAGACAGGGTGCGGTCTATGGCTACACCTTC

D gene: -
J gene: TRBJ2-7
V gene: TRBV28
clone size: -
CDR3 protein: CASSLASAGARREQYF
CDR3 DNA: TGTGCCAGCAGTTTAGCATCGGCGGGGGCGCGACGCGAGCAGTACTTC

D gene: -
J gene: TRBJ2-2
V gene: TRBV7-9
clone size: -
CDR3 protein: CASSLNQGPTGELFF
CDR3 DNA: TGTGCCAGCAGCTTAAACCAGGGACCCACCGGGGAGCTGTTTTTT

D gene: TRBD1
J gene: TRBJ1-2
V gene: TRBV29-1
clone size: -
CDR3 protein: CSVPDREDYGYTF
CDR3 DNA: TGCAGCGTCCCGGACAGGGAAGACTATGGCTACACCTTC

D gene: -
J gene: TRBJ1-6
V gene: TRBV5-4
clone size: once
CDR3 protein: CASSLGQVNSPLHF
CDR3 DNA: TGTGCCAGCAGCTTGGGACAGGTTAATTCACCCCTCCACTTT

D gene: -
J gene: TRBJ1-6
V gene: TRBV29-1
clone size: -
CDR3 protein: CSVDPQGDGRGPNSPLHF
CDR3 DNA: TGCAGCGTTGACCCACAGGGTGATGGTAGAGGACCTAATTCACCCCTCCACTTT

D gene: TRBD1
J gene: TRBJ1-5
V gene: TRBV30
clone size: -
CDR3 protein: CAWRGQGATQPQHF
CDR3 DNA: TGTGCCTGGAGAGGTCAGGGGGCGACTCAGCCCCAGCATTTT

D gene: -
J gene: TRBJ2-2
V gene: TRBV7-3
clone size: -
CDR3 protein: CASSSEPRPGELFF
CDR3 DNA: TGTGCCAGCAGCTCCGAACCCAGGCCCGGGGAGCTGTTTTTT

D gene: TRBD1
J gene: TRBJ1-2
V gene: TRBV7-9
clone size: -
CDR3 protein: CASSLAKGQGGPNYGYTF
CDR3 DNA: TGTGCCAGCAGCTTAGCGAAGGGACAGGGAGGCCCTAACTATGGCTACACCTTC

D gene: -
J gene: TRBJ1-2
V gene: TRBV20-1
clone size: -
CDR3 protein: CSRRDTHGYTF
CDR3 DNA: TGCAGTCGACGGGACACCCATGGCTACACCTTC

D gene: -
J gene: TRBJ1-6
V gene: TRBV28
clone size: -
CDR3 protein: CASRNAGFLVDSPLHF
CDR3 DNA: TGTGCCAGCAGAAATGCAGGGTTTCTCGTAGATTCACCCCTCCACTTT

D gene: -
J gene: TRBJ1-2
V gene: TRBV27
clone size: once
CDR3 protein: CASSYGGVSGRYGYTF
CDR3 DNA: TGTGCCAGCAGTTACGGGGGCGTCTCGGGTCGGTATGGCTACACCTTC

D gene: TRBD2
J gene: TRBJ2-7
V gene: TRBV6-2/TRBV6-3
clone size: once
CDR3 protein: CASSYDQGLAAYEQYF
CDR3 DNA: TGTGCCAGCAGTTACGACCAGGGACTAGCGGCCTACGAGCAGTACTTC

D gene: -
J gene: TRBJ1-4
V gene: TRBV7-5
clone size: -
CDR3 protein: CARSFRGANEKLFF
CDR3 DNA: TGTGCCAGAAGCTTCAGGGGGGCGAATGAAAAACTGTTTTTT

D gene: -
J gene: TRBJ1-6
V gene: TRBV6-1
clone size: -
CDR3 protein: CASSEAQQGGSPLHF
CDR3 DNA: TGTGCCAGCAGTGAAGCGCAACAGGGCGGCTCACCCCTCCACTTT

D gene: TRBD1
J gene: TRBJ1-6
V gene: TRBV2
clone size: -
CDR3 protein: CASSVGGQDPNSPLHF
CDR3 DNA: TGTGCCAGCAGTGTAGGGGGACAGGATCCTAATTCACCCCTCCACTTT

D gene: TRBD2
J gene: TRBJ2-3
V gene: TRBV10-2
clone size: few
CDR3 protein: CASSAGSGRLTDTQYF
CDR3 DNA: TGCGCCAGCAGTGCTGGTAGCGGGAGGTTAACAGATACGCAGTATTTT

D gene: TRBD1
J gene: TRBJ1-5
V gene: TRBV28
clone size: -
CDR3 protein: CASSLVTGKNQPQHF
CDR3 DNA: TGTGCCAGCAGTTTGGTGACAGGGAAAAATCAGCCCCAGCATTTT

D gene: TRBD1
J gene: TRBJ1-6
V gene: TRBV6-5
clone size: -
CDR3 protein: CASRHATGGSSPLHF
CDR3 DNA: TGTGCCAGCAGACATGCGACAGGGGGTAGTTCACCCCTCCACTTT

D gene: -
J gene: TRBJ1-6
V gene: TRBV27
clone size: -
CDR3 protein: CASSLSAESSYNSPLHF
CDR3 DNA: TGTGCCAGCAGTTTATCAGCTGAGAGCTCCTATAATTCACCCCTCCACTTT

D gene: TRBD1
J gene: TRBJ1-1
V gene: TRBV9
clone size: -
CDR3 protein: CASSVVGQGFAEAFF
CDR3 DNA: TGTGCCAGCAGCGTAGTGGGACAGGGCTTCGCTGAAGCTTTCTTT

D gene: -
J gene: TRBJ1-4
V gene: TRBV7-2
clone size: -
CDR3 protein: CASSLWQGNEKLFF
CDR3 DNA: TGTGCCAGCAGCTTATGGCAGGGTAATGAAAAACTGTTTTTT